This TCR beta chain comes out of a study of blood T cell repertoires in COVID-19. In the study overall: Italy, Spain and the United States were the sources of the convalescent and acute COVID-19 samples. PBMCs, B-cell-depleted T cells, or T cells were the source of the cDNA or gDNA that made up the material.

Patients of the Seattle cohort, enrolled during active infection, were followed longitudinally. The V and J ends lost 5 bases and 4 bases respectively, with 19 bases between them. Germline V gene sequence: CDR1 KGHDR, CDR2 SFDVKD. The CDR3 is 16 residues long. Original methodology: Counts of nucleated cells, estimated from reference gene primer amplification, were obtained. Sequenced by immunoSEQ multiplex PCR; TCRdb stores in-frame clones only, minus some. V, J and clone size are those of that table, while D and trimming were read from the DNA. The sample contains a few hundred thousand clones, roughly 89% of which appear only once.

The specimen sequenced was peripheral blood. The clonotype originates from a woman aged 25 to 39 with COVID-19, enrolled during active disease. The chain combines TRBV24-1 with TRBJ2-5; D is possibly TRBD1 (5 bases). The CDR3 is CATSAKDDSVVETQYF. DNA of the CDR3: TGTGCCACCAGTGCGAAAGATGACAGCGTAGTAGAGACCCAGTACTTC.